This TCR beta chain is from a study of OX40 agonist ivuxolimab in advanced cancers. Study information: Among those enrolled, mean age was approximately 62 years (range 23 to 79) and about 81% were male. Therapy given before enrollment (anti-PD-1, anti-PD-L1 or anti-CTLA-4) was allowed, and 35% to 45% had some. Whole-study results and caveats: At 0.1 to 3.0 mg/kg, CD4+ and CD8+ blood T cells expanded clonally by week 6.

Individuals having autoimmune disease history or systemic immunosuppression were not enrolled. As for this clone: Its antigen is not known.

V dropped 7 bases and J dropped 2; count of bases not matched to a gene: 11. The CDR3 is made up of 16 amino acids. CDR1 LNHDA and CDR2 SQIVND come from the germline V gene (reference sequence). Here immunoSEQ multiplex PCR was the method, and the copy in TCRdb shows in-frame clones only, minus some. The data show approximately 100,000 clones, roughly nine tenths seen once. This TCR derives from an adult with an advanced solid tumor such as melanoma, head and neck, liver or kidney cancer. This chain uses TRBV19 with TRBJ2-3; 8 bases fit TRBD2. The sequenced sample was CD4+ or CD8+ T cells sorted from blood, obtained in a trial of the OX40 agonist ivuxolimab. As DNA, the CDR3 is TGTGCCAGTACTCCGGCGGCGGGGGGTTCCACAGATACGCAGTATTTT. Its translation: CASTPAAGGSTDTQYF.